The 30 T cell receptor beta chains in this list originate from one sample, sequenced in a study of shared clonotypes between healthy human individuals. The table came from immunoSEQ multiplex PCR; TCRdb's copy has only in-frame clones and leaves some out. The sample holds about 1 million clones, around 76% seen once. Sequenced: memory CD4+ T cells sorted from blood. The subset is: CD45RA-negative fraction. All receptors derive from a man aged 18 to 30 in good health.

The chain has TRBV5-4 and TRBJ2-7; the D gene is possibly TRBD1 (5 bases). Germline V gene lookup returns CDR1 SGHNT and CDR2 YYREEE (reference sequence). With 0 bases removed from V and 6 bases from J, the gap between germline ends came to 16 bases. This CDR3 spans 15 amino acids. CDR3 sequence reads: CASSLARAGRSEQYF. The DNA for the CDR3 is TGTGCCAGCAGCTTGGCCCGGGCAGGGCGAAGCGAGCAGTACTTC.

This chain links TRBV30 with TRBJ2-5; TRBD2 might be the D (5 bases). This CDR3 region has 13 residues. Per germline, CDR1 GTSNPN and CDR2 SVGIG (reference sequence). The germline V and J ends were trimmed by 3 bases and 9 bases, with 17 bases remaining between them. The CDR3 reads CAWRREAGEAQYF. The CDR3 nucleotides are TGTGCCTGGAGGAGGGAAGCCGGCGAGGCCCAGTACTTC.

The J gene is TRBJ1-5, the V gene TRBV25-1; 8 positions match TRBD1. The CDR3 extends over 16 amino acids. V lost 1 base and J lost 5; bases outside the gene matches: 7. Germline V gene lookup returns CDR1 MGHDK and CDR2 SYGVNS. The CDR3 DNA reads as TGTGCCAGCAGTGAATCCGGGACAGGAAGTCATCAGCCCCAGCATTTT. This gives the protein CASSESGTGSHQPQHF. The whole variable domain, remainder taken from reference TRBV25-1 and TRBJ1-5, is EADIYQTPRYLVIGTGKKITLECSQTMGHDKMYWYQQDPGMELHLIHYSYGVNSTEKGDLSSESTVSRIRTEHFPLTLESARPSHTSQYLCASSESGTGSHQPQHFGDGTRLSIL.

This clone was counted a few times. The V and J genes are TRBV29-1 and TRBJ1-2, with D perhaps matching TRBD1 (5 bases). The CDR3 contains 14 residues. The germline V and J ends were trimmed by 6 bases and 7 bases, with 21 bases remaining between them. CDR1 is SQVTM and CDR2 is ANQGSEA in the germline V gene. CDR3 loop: CSVRGGARRGGYTF. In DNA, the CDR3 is TGCAGCGTCCGAGGTGGGGCCAGGAGGGGTGGCTACACCTTC.

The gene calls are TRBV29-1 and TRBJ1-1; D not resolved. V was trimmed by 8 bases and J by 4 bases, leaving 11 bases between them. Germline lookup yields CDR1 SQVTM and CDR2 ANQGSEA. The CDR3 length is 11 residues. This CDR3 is CSTGEVTEAFF. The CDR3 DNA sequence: TGCAGCACGGGCGAGGTCACTGAAGCTTTCTTT. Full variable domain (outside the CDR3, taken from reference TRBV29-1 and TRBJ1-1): SAVISQKPSRDICQRGTSLTIQCQVDSQVTMMFWYRQQPGQSLTLIATANQGSEATYESGFVIDKFPISRPNLTFSTLTVSNMSPEDSSIYLCSTGEVTEAFFGQGTRLTVV.

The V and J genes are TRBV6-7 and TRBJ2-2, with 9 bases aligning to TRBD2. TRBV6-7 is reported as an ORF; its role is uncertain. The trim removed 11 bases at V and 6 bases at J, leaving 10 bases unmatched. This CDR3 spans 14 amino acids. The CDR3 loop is CAVSAGGVAGELFF. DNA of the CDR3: TGTGCCGTTTCCGCGGGAGGGGTGGCCGGGGAGCTGTTTTTT.

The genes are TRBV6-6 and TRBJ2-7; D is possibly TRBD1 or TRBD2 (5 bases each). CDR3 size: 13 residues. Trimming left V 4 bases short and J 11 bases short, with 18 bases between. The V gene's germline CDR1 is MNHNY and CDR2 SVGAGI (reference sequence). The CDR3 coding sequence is TGTGCCAGCAGTTCCCCGGGACCCTCGTTGGAGTACTTC. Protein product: CASSSPGPSLEYF.

CDR3 region: CASSPGSGTDTQYF. CDR3 coding DNA: TGCGCCAGCTCTCCGGGAAGCGGCACAGATACGCAGTATTTT. The chain combines TRBV5-1 with TRBJ2-3; TRBD2 is a possible D gene (5 bases). From germline, CDR1 is SGHRS and CDR2 YFSETQ. Between the trimmed V and J ends, which lost 7 bases and 1 base, there was a span of 13 bases. The CDR3 extends over 14 amino acids.

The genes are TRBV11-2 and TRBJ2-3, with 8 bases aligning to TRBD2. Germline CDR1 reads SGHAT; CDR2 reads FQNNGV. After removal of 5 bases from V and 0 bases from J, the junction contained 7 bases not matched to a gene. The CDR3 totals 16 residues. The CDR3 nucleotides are TGTGCCAGCAGCCCCGGACTAGCAGTTAGCACAGATACGCAGTATTTT. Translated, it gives CASSPGLAVSTDTQYF.

The CDR3 here is CASSISGFTGAVSYEQYF. DNA for the CDR3: TGTGCCAGTAGTATATCGGGCTTCACAGGGGCAGTTTCCTACGAGCAGTACTTC. The chain couples TRBV19 to TRBJ2-7, with TRBD1 matching over 7 bases. V shed 2 bases, J shed 1 base, and the junction held 14 bases outside the gene matches. The CDR3 is made up of 18 amino acids. Germline loops: CDR1 LNHDA, CDR2 SQIVND (reference sequence).

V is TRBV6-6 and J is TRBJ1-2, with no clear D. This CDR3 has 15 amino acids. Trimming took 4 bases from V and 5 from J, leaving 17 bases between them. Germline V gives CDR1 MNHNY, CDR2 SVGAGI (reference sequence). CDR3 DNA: TGTGCCAGCAGTTTAGGCCGCGAGGGCTCTTATGGCTACACCTTC. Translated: CASSLGREGSYGYTF.

The DNA for the CDR3 is TGCGCCAGCAGCTACAACCCGGTAGGGACAGGGGTCTACGAGCAGTACTTC. Protein: CASSYNPVGTGVYEQYF. J is TRBJ2-7 and V is TRBV5-1; 10 nucleotides agree with TRBD1. Germline V lookup: CDR1 SGHRS, CDR2 YFSETQ. J was trimmed by 3 bases and V by 3 bases; bases with no gene match: 12. This CDR3 comprises 17 residues.

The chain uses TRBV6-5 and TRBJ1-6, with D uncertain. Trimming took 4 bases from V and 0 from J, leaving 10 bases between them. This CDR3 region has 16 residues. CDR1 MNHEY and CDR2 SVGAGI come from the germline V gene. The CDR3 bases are TGTGCCAGCAGTTTTTCTATAAGCTCCTATAATTCACCCCTCCACTTT. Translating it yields CASSFSISSYNSPLHF.

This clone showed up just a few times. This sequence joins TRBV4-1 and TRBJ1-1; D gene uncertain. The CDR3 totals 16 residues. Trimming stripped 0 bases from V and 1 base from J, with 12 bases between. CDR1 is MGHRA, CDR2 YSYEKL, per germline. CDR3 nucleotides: TGCGCCAGCAGCCAAGACGCGGGCCAGAGGAACACTGAAGCTTTCTTT. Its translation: CASSQDAGQRNTEAFF.

CDR3 DNA sequence: TGTGCCAGCAGCGCGGGACAGCGATATGGCTACACCTTC. This gives the protein CASSAGQRYGYTF. The V call is TRBV7-9, the J call TRBJ1-2; 7 bases line up with TRBD1. The CDR3 contains 13 residues. CDR1 and CDR2 (germline): SEHNR, FQNEAQ (reference sequence). J gave up 5 bases and V 5 bases, and 5 bases lay outside the gene matches.

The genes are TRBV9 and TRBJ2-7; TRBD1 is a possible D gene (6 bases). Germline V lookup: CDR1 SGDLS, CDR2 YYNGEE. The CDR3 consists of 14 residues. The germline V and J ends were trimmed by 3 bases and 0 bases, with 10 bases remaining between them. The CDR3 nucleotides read TGTGCCAGCAGCGCAATGGACAGCTCCTACGAGCAGTACTTC. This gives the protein CASSAMDSSYEQYF.

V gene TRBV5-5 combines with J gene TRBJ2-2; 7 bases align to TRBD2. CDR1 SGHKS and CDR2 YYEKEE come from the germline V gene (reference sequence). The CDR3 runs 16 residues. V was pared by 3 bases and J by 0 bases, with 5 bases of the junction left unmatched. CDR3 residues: CASSSVAGANTGELFF. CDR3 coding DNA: TGTGCCAGCAGCTCCGTGGCGGGGGCGAACACCGGGGAGCTGTTTTTT. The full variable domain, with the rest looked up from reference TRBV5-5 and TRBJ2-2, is DAGVTQSPTHLIKTRGQQVTLRCSPISGHKSVSWYQQVLGQGPQFIFQYYEKEERGRGNFPDRFSARQFPNYSSELNVNALLLGDSALYLCASSSVAGANTGELFFGEGSRLTVL.

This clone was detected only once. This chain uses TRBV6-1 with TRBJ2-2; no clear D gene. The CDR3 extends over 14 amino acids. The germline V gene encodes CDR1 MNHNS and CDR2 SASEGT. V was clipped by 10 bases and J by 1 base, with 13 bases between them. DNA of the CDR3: TGTGCCACCCATAGGGCCGGGAACACCGGGGAGCTGTTTTTT. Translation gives CATHRAGNTGELFF.

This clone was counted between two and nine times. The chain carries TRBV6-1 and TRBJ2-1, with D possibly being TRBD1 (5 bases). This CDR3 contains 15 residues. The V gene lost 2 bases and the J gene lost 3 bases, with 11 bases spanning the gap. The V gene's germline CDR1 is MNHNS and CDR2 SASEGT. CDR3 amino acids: CASSEFVTDYNEQFF. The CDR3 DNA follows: TGTGCCAGCAGTGAATTTGTGACAGACTACAATGAGCAGTTCTTC.

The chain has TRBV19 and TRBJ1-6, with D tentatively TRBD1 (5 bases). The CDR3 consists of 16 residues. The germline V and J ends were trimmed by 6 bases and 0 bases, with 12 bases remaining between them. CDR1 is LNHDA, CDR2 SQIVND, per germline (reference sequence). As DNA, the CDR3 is TGTGCCAGTAGCCCCTTAAGGGGCTCCTATAATTCACCCCTCCACTTT. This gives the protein CASSPLRGSYNSPLHF.

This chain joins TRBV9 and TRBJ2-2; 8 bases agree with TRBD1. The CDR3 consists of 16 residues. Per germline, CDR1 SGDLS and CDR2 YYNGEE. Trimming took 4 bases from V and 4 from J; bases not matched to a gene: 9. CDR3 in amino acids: CASSYRTGRGTGELFF. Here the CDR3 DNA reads TGTGCCAGCAGCTACCGGACAGGGCGCGGCACCGGGGAGCTGTTTTTT.

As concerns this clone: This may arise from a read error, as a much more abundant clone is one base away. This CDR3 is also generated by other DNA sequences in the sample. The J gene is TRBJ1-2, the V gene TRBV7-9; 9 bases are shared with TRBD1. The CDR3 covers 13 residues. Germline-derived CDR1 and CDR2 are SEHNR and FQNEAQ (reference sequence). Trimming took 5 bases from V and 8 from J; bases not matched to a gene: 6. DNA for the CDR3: TGTGCCAGCAGCCCCGGGACAGGGTACGGCTACACCTTC. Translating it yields CASSPGTGYGYTF.

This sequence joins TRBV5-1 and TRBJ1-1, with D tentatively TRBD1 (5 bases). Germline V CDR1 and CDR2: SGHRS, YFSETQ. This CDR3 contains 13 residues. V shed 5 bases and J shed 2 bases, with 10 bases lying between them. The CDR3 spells CASRLGRNTEAFF. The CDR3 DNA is TGCGCCAGCAGGCTGGGACGAAACACTGAAGCTTTCTTT.

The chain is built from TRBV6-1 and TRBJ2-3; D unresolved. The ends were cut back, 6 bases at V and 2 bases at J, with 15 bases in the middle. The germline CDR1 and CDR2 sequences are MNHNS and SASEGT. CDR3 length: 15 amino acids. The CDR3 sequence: CASSQGRQVTDTQYF. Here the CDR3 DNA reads TGTGCCAGCAGCCAAGGGCGGCAGGTCACAGATACGCAGTATTTT.

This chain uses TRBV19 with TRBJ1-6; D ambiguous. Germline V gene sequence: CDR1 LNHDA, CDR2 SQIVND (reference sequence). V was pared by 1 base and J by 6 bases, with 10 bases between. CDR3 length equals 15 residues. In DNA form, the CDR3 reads TGTGCCAGTAGTATAGGGCCAGCCATTAATTCACCCCTCCACTTT. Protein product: CASSIGPAINSPLHF.

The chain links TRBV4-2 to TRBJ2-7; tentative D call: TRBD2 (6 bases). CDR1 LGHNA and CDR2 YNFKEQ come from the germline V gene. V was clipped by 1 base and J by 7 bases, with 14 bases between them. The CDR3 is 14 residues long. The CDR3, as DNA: TGTGCCAGCAGCCAAGTCTCGGGAGAATGGGAGCAGTACTTC. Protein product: CASSQVSGEWEQYF.

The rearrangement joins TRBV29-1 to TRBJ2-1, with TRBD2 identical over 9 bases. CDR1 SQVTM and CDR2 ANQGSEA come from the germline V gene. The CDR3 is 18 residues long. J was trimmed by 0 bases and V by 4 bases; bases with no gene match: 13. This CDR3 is CSVAGLAGQPSSYNEQFF. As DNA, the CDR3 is TGCAGCGTTGCTGGTCTAGCGGGACAGCCGAGCTCCTACAATGAGCAGTTCTTC.

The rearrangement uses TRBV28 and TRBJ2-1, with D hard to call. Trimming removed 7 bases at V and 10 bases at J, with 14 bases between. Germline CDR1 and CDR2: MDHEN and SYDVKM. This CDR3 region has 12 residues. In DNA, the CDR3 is TGTGCCAGCAACCAGGACCGATTCGAGCAGTTCTTC. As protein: CASNQDRFEQFF. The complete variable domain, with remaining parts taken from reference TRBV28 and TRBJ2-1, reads DVKVTQSSRYLVKRTGEKVFLECVQDMDHENMFWYRQDPGLGLRLIYFSYDVKMKEKGDIPEGYSVSREKKERFSLILESASTNQTSMYLCASNQDRFEQFFGPGTRLTVL.

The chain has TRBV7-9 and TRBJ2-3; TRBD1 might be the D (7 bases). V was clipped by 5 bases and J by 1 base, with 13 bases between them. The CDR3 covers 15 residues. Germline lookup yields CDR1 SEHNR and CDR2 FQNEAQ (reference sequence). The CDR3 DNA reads TGTGCCAGCAGCGCCAGGGGGGACGGCACAGATACGCAGTATTTT. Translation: CASSARGDGTDTQYF.

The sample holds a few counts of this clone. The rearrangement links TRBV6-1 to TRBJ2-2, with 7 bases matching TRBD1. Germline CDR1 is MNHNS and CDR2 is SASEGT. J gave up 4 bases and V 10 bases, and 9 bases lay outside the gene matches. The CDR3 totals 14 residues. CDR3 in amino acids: CATLKGASTGELFF. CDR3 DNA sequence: TGTGCCACCCTAAAGGGGGCATCCACCGGGGAGCTGTTTTTT.